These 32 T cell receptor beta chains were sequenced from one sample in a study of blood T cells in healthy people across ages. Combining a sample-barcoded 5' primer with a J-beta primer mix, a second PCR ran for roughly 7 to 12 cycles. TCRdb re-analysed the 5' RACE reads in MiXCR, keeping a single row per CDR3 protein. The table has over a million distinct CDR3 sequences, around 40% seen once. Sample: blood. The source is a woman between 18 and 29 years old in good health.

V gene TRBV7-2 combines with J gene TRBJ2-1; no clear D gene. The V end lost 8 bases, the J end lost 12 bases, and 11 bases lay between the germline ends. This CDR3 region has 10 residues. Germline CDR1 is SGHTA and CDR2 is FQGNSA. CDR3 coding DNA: TGTGCCAGCGGGGATCATGGGCAGTTCTTC. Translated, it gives CASGDHGQFF.

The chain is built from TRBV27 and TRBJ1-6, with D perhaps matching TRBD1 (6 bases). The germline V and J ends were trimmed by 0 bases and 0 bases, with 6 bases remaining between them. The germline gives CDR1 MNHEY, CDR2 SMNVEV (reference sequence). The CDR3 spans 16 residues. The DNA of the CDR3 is TGTGCCAGCAGTTTATCAGGGGGCTCCTATAATTCACCCCTCCACTTT. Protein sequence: CASSLSGGSYNSPLHF.

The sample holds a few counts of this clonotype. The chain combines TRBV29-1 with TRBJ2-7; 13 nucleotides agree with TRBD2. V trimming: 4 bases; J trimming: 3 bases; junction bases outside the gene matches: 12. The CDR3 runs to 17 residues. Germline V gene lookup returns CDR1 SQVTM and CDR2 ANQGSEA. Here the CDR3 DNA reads TGCAGCGTTGGAGGGCTGACTAGCGGGAGGCCGGGCTACGAGCAGTACTTC. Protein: CSVGGLTSGRPGYEQYF.

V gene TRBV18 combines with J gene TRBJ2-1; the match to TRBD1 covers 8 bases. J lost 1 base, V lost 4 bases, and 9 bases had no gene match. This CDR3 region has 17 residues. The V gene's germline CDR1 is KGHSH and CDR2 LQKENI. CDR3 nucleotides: TGTGCCAGCTCACTCCAAGGACAGGGCTTATCCTACAATGAGCAGTTCTTC. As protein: CASSLQGQGLSYNEQFF.

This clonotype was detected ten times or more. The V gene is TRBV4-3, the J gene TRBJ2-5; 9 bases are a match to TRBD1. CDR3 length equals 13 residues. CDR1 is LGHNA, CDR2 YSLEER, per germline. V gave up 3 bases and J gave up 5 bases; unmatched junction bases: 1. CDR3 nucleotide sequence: TGCGCCAGCAGCCATGACAGGGGGGAGACCCAGTACTTC. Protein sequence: CASSHDRGETQYF.

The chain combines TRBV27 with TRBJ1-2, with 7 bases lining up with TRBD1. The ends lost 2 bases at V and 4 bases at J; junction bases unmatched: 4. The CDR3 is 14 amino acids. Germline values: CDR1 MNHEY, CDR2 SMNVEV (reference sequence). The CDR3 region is CASSLKGDSYGYTF. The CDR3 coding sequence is TGTGCCAGCAGTTTAAAGGGGGACAGCTATGGCTACACCTTC.

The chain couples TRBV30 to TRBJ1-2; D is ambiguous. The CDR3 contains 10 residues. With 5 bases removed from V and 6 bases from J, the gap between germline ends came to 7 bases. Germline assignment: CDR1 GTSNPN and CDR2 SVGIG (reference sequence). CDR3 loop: CAWGRDGYTF. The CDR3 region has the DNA TGTGCCTGGGGACGGGATGGCTACACCTTC.

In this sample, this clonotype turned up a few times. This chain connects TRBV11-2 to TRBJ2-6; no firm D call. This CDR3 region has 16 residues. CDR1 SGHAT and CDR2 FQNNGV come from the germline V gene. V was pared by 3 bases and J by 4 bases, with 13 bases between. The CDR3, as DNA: TGTGCCAGCAGCTTCACCGGGCGCCCGGGGGCCAACGTCCTGACTTTC. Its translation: CASSFTGRPGANVLTF.

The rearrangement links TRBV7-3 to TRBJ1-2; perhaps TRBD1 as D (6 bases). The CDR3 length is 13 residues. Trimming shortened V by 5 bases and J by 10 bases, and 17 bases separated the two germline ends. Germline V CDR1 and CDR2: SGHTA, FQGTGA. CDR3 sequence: CASSPRGDSNYTF. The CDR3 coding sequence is TGTGCCAGCAGCCCCAGGGGTGACAGTAACTACACCTTC.

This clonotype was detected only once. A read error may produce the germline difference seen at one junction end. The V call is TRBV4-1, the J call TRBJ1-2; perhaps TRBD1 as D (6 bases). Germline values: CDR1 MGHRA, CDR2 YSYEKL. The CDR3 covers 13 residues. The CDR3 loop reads CASSPRDMYGYTF. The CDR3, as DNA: TGCGCCAGCAGCCCACGGGACATGTATGGTTACACCTTC.

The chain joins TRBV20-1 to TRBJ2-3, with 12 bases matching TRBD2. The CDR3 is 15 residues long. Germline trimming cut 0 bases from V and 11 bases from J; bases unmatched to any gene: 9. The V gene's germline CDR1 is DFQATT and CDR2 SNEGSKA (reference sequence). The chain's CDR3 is CSAREGASGRAMQYF. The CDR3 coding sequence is TGCAGTGCTAGAGAGGGGGCTAGCGGGAGGGCTATGCAGTATTTT.

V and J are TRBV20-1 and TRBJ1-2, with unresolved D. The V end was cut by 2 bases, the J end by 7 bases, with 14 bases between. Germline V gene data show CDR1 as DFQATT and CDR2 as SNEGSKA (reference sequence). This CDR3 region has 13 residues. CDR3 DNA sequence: TGCAGTGCTAGATTCCGGGCGAACGGTGGCTACACCTTC. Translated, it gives CSARFRANGGYTF.

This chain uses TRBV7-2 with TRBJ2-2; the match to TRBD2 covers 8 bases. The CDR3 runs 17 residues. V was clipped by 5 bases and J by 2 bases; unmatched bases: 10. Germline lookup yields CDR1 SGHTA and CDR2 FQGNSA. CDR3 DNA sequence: TGTGCCAGCAGCCTTAGGGGCACTAGCGGAAACACCGGGGAGCTGTTTTTT. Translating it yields CASSLRGTSGNTGELFF.

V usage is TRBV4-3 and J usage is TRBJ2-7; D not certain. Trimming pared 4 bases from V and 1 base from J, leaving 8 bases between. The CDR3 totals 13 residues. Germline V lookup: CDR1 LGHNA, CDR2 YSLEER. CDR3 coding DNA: TGCGCCAGCAGCCTCCAGGAGTCCTACGAGCAGTACTTC. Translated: CASSLQESYEQYF.

The CDR3 protein is CSARQGASGWPQHF. Here the CDR3 DNA reads TGCAGTGCTAGGCAGGGGGCTAGTGGGTGGCCCCAGCATTTT. The chain combines TRBV20-1 with TRBJ1-5; TRBD1 matches 8 bases. Germline CDR1 DFQATT, CDR2 SNEGSKA (reference sequence). The V gene end was trimmed by 3 bases and the J gene end by 9 bases; junction bases not matched to a gene: 10. The CDR3 length is 14 residues.

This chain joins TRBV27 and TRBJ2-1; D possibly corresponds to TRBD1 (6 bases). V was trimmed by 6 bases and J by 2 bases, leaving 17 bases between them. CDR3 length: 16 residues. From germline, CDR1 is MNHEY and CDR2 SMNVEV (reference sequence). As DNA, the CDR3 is TGTGCCAGCAGCCGGTTTGACAGGCCCACCTACAATGAGCAGTTCTTC. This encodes CASSRFDRPTYNEQFF.

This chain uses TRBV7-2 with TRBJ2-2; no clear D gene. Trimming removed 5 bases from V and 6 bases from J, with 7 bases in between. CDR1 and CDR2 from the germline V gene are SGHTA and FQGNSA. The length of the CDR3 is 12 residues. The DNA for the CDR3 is TGTGCCAGCAGCGGCCCCTCCGGGGAGCTGTTTTTT. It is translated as CASSGPSGELFF.

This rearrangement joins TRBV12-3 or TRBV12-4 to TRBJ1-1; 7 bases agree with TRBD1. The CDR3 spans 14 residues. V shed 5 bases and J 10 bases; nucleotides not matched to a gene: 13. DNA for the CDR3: TGTGCCAGCAGTCAAACTGGGACAGACGCTGTAGCTTTCTTT. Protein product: CASSQTGTDAVAFF.

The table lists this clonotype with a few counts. The CDR3 DNA sequence: TGTGCCAGCAGTTACCCCCTGATTGGAATTTCCGGAAACACCATATATTTT. This gives the protein CASSYPLIGISGNTIYF. J is TRBJ1-3 and V is TRBV6-2 or TRBV6-3; D is unresolved. The V gene's germline CDR1 is MNHEY and CDR2 SVGEGT. V was cut by 2 bases and J by 4 bases, with 18 bases left in between. The CDR3 has 17 amino acids.

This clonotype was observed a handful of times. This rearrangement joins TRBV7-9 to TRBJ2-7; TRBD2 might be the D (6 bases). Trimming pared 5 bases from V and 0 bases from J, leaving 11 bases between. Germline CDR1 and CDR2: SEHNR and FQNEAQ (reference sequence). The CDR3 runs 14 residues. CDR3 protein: CASSQPGLSYEQYF. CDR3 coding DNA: TGTGCCAGCAGCCAGCCGGGACTCTCCTACGAGCAGTACTTC. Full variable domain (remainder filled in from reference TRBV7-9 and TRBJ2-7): DTGVSQNPRHKITKRGQNVTFRCDPISEHNRLYWYRQTLGQGPEFLTYFQNEAQLEKSRLLSDRFSAERPKGSFSTLEIQRTEQGDSAMYLCASSQPGLSYEQYFGPGTRLTVT.

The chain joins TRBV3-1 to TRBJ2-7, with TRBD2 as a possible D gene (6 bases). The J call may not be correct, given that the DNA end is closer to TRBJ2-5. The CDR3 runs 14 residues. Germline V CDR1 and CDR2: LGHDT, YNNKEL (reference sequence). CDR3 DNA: TGTGCCAGCAGCCAAGGGGGACTGGAAGAGACCCAGTACTTC. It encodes CASSQGGLEETQYF.

The CDR3 region has the DNA TGCAGTGCTCGGACCGGACTTAGATTCTACAATGAGCAGTTCTTC. Translated, it gives CSARTGLRFYNEQFF. The V call is TRBV20-1, the J call TRBJ2-1, with a tentative D call TRBD2 (5 bases). The CDR3 consists of 15 residues. CDR1 and CDR2 from the germline V gene are DFQATT and SNEGSKA (reference sequence). The germline V and J ends were trimmed by 5 bases and 3 bases, with 17 bases remaining between them.

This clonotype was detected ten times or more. CDR3 bases: TGCGCCAGCAGCCAAGCTGCAGGGGGCGTGGATGAGCAGTTCTTC. Translating it yields CASSQAAGGVDEQFF. This chain connects TRBV4-3 to TRBJ2-1, with 8 bases matching TRBD1. V was clipped by 1 base and J by 8 bases; unmatched bases: 7. Germline lookup yields CDR1 LGHNA and CDR2 YSLEER. CDR3 length equals 15 residues.

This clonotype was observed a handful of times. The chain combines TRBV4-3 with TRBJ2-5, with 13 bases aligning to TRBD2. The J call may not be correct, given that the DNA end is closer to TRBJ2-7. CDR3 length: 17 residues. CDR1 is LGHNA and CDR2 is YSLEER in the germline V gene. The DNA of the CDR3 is TGCGCCAGCAGCCAAGGGACTAGCGGGAGTTTTTCCTACGAGCAGTACTTC. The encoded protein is CASSQGTSGSFSYEQYF.

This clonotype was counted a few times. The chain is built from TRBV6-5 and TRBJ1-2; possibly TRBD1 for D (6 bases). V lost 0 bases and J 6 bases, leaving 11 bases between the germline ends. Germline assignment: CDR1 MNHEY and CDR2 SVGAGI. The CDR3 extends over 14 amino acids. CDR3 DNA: TGTGCCAGCAGTTACTCGAAACGGACAGATGGCTACACCTTC. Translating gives CASSYSKRTDGYTF.

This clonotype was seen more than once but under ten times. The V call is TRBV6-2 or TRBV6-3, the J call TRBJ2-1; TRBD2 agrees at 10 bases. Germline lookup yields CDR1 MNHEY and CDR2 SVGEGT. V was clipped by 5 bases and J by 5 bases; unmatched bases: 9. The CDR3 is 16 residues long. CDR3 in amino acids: CASSPPLAGAHNEQFF. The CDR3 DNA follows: TGTGCCAGCAGTCCGCCTCTAGCGGGGGCCCACAATGAGCAGTTCTTC.

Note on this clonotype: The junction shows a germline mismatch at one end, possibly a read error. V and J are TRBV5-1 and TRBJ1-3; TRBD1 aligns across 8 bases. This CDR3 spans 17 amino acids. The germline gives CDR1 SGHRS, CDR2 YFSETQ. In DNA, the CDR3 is TGCACCAGCAGCTTTGCGGACCAGGGGGCGGGTGGAAACACCATATATTTT. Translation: CTSSFADQGAGGNTIYF.

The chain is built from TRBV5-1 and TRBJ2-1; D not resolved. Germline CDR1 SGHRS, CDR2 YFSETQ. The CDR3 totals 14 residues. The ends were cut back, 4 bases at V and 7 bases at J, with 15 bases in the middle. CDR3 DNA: TGCGCCAGCAGCACCCAAGGCGGTATTAATGAGCAGTTCTTC. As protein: CASSTQGGINEQFF.

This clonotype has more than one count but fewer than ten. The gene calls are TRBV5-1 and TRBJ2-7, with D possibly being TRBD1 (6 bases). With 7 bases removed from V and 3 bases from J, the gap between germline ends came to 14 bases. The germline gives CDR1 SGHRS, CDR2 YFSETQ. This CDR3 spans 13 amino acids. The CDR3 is CASGQGLGYEQYF. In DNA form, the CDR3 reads TGCGCCAGCGGCCAGGGGTTAGGCTACGAGCAGTACTTC.

In nucleotides, the CDR3 is TGTGCCAGCAGTTTCCCAAGGGGTGGAGAGACCCAGTACTTC. Amino acid sequence: CASSFPRGGETQYF. The V call is TRBV12-3 or TRBV12-4, the J call TRBJ2-5; D might be TRBD1 (5 bases). V lost 3 bases and J 4 bases, leaving 12 bases between the germline ends. The CDR3 is made up of 14 amino acids.

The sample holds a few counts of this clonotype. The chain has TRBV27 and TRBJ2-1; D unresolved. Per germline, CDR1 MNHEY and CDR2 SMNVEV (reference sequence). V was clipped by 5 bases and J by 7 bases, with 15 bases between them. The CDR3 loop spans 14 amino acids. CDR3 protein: CASSPSPTWNEQFF. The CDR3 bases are TGTGCCAGCAGTCCCTCCCCTACCTGGAATGAGCAGTTCTTC.

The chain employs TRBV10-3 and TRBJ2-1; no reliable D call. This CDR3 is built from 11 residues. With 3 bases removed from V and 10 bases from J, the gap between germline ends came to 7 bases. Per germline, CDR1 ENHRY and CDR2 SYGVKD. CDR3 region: CAISDLVEQFF. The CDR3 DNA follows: TGTGCCATCAGTGACCTGGTGGAGCAGTTCTTC.